This is a list of T cell receptor beta chains from one sample in a study of T cell repertoires in cytomegalovirus infection. One entry per CDR3 protein results from TCRdb running MiXCR on the reads. The sample has roughly 700,000 distinct CDR3 sequences, roughly 30% seen once. No antigen has been identified for these receptors. The sample here was cultured PBMCs, taken from culture after CMV antigen stimulation. These TCRs come from a human donor in good health (CMV status not recorded). Some clones in this sample may be carry-over from other donors' samples. Each CDR3 is given with its conserved first and last residue. A D gene is named only where the DNA matches it firmly. Part of the rows lack a size; the others show once, few, many or a class for expanded clones.

D gene	V gene	CDR3 length	clone size	J gene	CDR3 protein	CDR3 DNA
-	TRBV12-5	16	-	TRBJ2-1	CASAAQVTSSYNEQFF	TGTGCTAGTGCGGCGCAAGTTACGAGCTCCTACAATGAGCAGTTCTTC
-	TRBV7-8	13	many	TRBJ2-2	CASSRRGSGELFF	TGTGCCAGCAGTCGCAGGGGTTCCGGGGAGCTGTTTTTT
TRBD2	TRBV7-2	15	-	TRBJ2-2	CASSSRLAGSGELFF	TGTGCCAGCAGCTCAAGACTAGCGGGATCCGGGGAGCTGTTTTTT
-	TRBV18	12	-	TRBJ1-2	CASSREIYGYTF	TGTGCCAGCTCGCGAGAGATCTATGGCTACACCTTC
-	TRBV29-1	14	-	TRBJ1-3	CSVAVADSGNTIYF	TGCAGCGTTGCCGTAGCCGACTCTGGAAACACCATATATTTT
TRBD1	TRBV7-2	18	many	TRBJ2-6	CASSNPGQGLTGANVLTF	TGTGCCAGCAGCAATCCGGGACAGGGACTGACTGGGGCCAACGTCCTGACTTTC
TRBD2	TRBV19	15	few	TRBJ2-3	CASSHFAGATDTQYF	TGTGCCAGTAGTCATTTTGCGGGAGCTACAGATACGCAGTATTTT
TRBD2	TRBV7-8	16	-	TRBJ2-1	CASSFPPGTRDNEQFF	TGTGCCAGCAGCTTCCCTCCCGGGACTAGAGACAATGAGCAGTTCTTC
-	TRBV19	11	few	TRBJ2-1	CASTLDNEQFF	TGTGCCAGTACTCTGGACAATGAGCAGTTCTTC
-	TRBV19	16	-	TRBJ2-7	CASSSRRGQGAYEQYF	TGTGCCAGTAGTAGCCGACGGGGGCAGGGCGCCTACGAGCAGTACTTC
-	TRBV4-1	14	few	TRBJ2-2	CASSQVREFGELFF	TGCGCCAGCAGCCAAGTACGGGAGTTCGGGGAGCTGTTTTTT
TRBD2	TRBV11-3	16	-	TRBJ2-1	CASSGSLAGGYNEQFF	TGTGCCAGCAGCGGGTCACTAGCGGGAGGCTACAATGAGCAGTTCTTC
-	TRBV7-2	16	-	TRBJ2-5	CASSTKLGRAQETQYF	TGTGCCAGCAGTACGAAGCTGGGTCGGGCCCAAGAGACCCAGTACTTC
-	TRBV18	14	-	TRBJ2-3	CASSPYRSTDTQYF	TGTGCCAGCTCACCCTACCGGAGCACAGATACGCAGTATTTT
-	TRBV15	12	few	TRBJ1-1	CATSRAGLEAFF	TGTGCCACCAGCAGAGCAGGCCTTGAAGCTTTCTTT
-	TRBV6-5	15	few	TRBJ2-3	CASSYSRGAGDTQYF	TGTGCCAGCAGTTACTCGAGGGGGGCAGGAGATACGCAGTATTTT
-	TRBV12-3/TRBV12-4	15	-	TRBJ2-5	CASSFPPSEGATQYF	TGTGCCAGCAGTTTCCCCCCTAGCGAGGGTGCGACCCAGTACTTC
TRBD2	TRBV28	15	-	TRBJ2-2	CASSSSGTNTGELFF	TGTGCCAGCAGTTCTAGCGGGACGAACACCGGGGAGCTGTTTTTT
-	TRBV5-4	15	-	TRBJ2-1	CASSGRSDSYNEQFF	TGTGCCAGCAGCGGGCGGTCGGACTCCTACAATGAGCAGTTCTTC
-	TRBV24-1	13	-	TRBJ2-7	CATSDPYTYEQYF	TGTGCCACCAGTGATCCCTACACCTACGAGCAGTACTTC
-	TRBV11-2	14	-	TRBJ2-2	CASSSIREPGELFF	TGTGCCAGCAGCTCAATCAGGGAGCCCGGGGAGCTGTTTTTT
-	TRBV7-8	14	few	TRBJ1-5	CASSFAVSNQPQHF	TGTGCCAGCAGCTTCGCGGTTTCCAATCAGCCCCAGCATTTT
-	TRBV4-1	17	once	TRBJ2-3	CASSQYQGGHSTDTQYF	TGCGCCAGCAGCCAATACCAGGGGGGGCACAGCACAGATACGCAGTATTTT
-	TRBV24-1	12	few	TRBJ2-1	CATSLADNEQFF	TGTGCCACTTCCCTGGCGGACAATGAGCAGTTCTTC
-	TRBV27	14	-	TRBJ2-7	CASSIAPRYYEQYF	TGTGCCAGCAGTATAGCTCCTAGATACTACGAGCAGTACTTC